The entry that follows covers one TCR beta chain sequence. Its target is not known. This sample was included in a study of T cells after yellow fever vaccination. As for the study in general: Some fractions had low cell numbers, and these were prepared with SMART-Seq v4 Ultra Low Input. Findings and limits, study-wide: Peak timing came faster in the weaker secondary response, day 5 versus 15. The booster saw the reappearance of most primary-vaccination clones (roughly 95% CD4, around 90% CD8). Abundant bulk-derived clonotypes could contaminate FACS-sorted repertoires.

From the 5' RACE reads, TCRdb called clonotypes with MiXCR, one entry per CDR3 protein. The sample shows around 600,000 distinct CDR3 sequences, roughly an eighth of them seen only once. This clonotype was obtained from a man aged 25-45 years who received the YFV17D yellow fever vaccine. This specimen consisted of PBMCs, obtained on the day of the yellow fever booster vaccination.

In nucleotides, the CDR3 is TGTGCCAGCAGTTACTCGCCAGCAGTTGGTTTCGGAGCAGATACGCAGTATTTT. It yields the protein CASSYSPAVGFGADTQYF. The chain combines TRBV6-5 with TRBJ2-3, with D unresolved. Germline CDR1 MNHEY, CDR2 SVGAGI. The CDR3 covers 18 residues. The V end was cut by 0 bases, the J end by 4 bases, with 20 bases between.